What follows is one TCR beta chain and its context. The whole isolated RNA underwent reverse transcription, so sequencing captured expressed TCRB transcripts. Assay used: immunoSEQ multiplex PCR; TCRdb lists only in-frame clones, some missing. This table holds some 200,000 clones, approximately 10% found once. Each donor gave one heparinised blood draw averaging around 120 mL. This sample stems from a study of beta chain features in type 1 diabetes. Germline V lookup: CDR1 MDHEN, CDR2 SYDVKM. Between the trimmed V and J ends, which lost 5 bases and 0 bases, there was a span of 11 bases. The CDR3 covers 14 residues.

The V and J genes are TRBV28 and TRBJ2-7, with D maybe TRBD1 (6 bases). The sequence came from a young man in good health. Sequenced input: central memory CD4+ T cells from blood. The CDR3 coding sequence is TGTGCCAGCAGTACGACAGGAAACTCCTACGAGCAGTACTTC. Encoded protein: CASSTTGNSYEQYF.